These T cell receptor beta chains were read from a single sample in a study of immune evolution from preneoplasia to lung adenocarcinoma. Only in-frame clones appear in the TCRdb table, and some are missing; sequencing was by immunoSEQ multiplex PCR. The sample holds around 6,100 clones, 77% seen once. Sequenced: FFPE lung adenocarcinoma in situ tissue. The receptors come from a person in their sixties or seventies with lung adenocarcinoma. Both conserved end residues are part of each CDR3. D genes are given only for firm matches. Rows may omit the clone size; those that give it use once, few, many or a size class.

J gene | clone size | D gene | V gene | CDR3 DNA | CDR3 protein
TRBJ1-4 | few | TRBD1 | TRBV7-2 | TGTGCCAGCAGCCCGGGACAGGGGGCCGAGGAAAAACTGTTTTTT | CASSPGQGAEEKLFF
TRBJ1-4 | . | . | TRBV10-2 | TGCGCCAGCAGGGACCGGGGGCGCGAAAAACTGTTTTTT | CASRDRGREKLFF
TRBJ2-7 | once | TRBD2 | TRBV28 | TGTGCCAGCAATTCACTAGCGGGGGTGAACGAGCAGTACTTC | CASNSLAGVNEQYF
TRBJ1-4 | . | . | TRBV6-1 | TGTGCCAGCAGGACCTCGGCAACTAATGAAAAACTGTTTTTT | CASRTSATNEKLFF
TRBJ2-5 | once | TRBD1 | TRBV7-3 | TGTGCCAGCAGCTTAGGACAGGGCCTACAAGAGACCCAGTACTTC | CASSLGQGLQETQYF
TRBJ2-2 | . | TRBD1 | TRBV6-4 | TGTGCCAGCAGTGAACAAGGACAGGGGACCGGGGAGCTGTTTTTT | CASSEQGQGTGELFF
TRBJ2-5 | . | TRBD2 | TRBV2 | TGTGCCAGCAGTCTGGACAGTCGGGGGGGAGAGACCCAGTACTTC | CASSLDSRGGETQYF
TRBJ2-3 | . | . | TRBV6-6 | TGTGCCAGCAGTTACACGGGACTTATCACAGATACGCAGTATTTT | CASSYTGLITDTQYF
TRBJ2-3 | . | TRBD2 | TRBV18 | TGTGCCAGCTCGCCTGGGACTAGCGGGGGGGCCGATACGCAGTATTTT | CASSPGTSGGADTQYF
TRBJ1-1 | . | . | TRBV30 | TGTGCCTGGGATCCGACAGAACTCATGAACACTGAAGCTTTCTTT | CAWDPTELMNTEAFF
TRBJ2-5 | . | . | TRBV18 | TGTGCCAGCTCACCTAGCTTCTTTCGGGGTGAGGAGACCCAGTACTTC | CASSPSFFRGEETQYF
TRBJ2-3 | . | . | TRBV2 | TGTGCCAGCAGTGACAGGTCAGCAGATACGCAGTATTTT | CASSDRSADTQYF
TRBJ1-5 | . | . | TRBV7-9 | TGTGCCAGCAGCCCAGGCGGTCAGCCCCAGCATTTT | CASSPGGQPQHF
TRBJ1-6 | . | TRBD1 | TRBV9 | TGTGCCAGCAGCGCGACAGGGAGTACTTCACCCCTCCACTTT | CASSATGSTSPLHF
TRBJ2-5 | . | . | TRBV11-2 | TGTGCCAGCAGCCCCGAGCGGGACCAAGAGACCCAGTACTTC | CASSPERDQETQYF
TRBJ2-5 | . | . | TRBV7-3 | TGTGCCAGCAGCTTAGGGTCGACAGATCAAGAGACCCAGTACTTC | CASSLGSTDQETQYF
TRBJ1-2 | . | . | TRBV29-1 | TGCAGCGCCATTTCGACAGACCACTATGGCTACACCTTC | CSAISTDHYGYTF
TRBJ2-4 | . | . | TRBV5-1 | TGCGCCAGCAGCCCGGGATCGGACCTGCCAATTCAGTACTTC | CASSPGSDLPIQYF
TRBJ1-1 | . | . | TRBV19 | TGTGCCAGTAGTTTAGATCTTGACACTGAAGCTTTCTTT | CASSLDLDTEAFF
TRBJ1-2 | . | . | TRBV6-1 | TGTGCCAGCAGTGACGGCCCAGGAATCTATGGCTACACCTTC | CASSDGPGIYGYTF
TRBJ2-1 | . | TRBD2 | TRBV6-5 | TGTGCCAGCAGTGGGACTAGCGGTGACAATGAGCAGTTCTTC | CASSGTSGDNEQFF
TRBJ1-1 | few | . | TRBV25-1 | TGTGCCAGCAGTGAATCTTATAGAGCTTTCTTT | CASSESYRAFF
TRBJ2-2 | . | . | TRBV19 | TGTGCCAGTAGTTCGCGGACGGGCCGGGAGCTGTTTTTT | CASSSRTGRELFF
TRBJ1-2 | . | TRBD1 | TRBV9 | TGTGCCAGCAGCCCTACAACAGGGGGTAAGGGTTTTGATGGCTACACCTTC | CASSPTTGGKGFDGYTF
TRBJ1-1 | . | . | TRBV5-8 | TGTGCCAGCAGCTTGGAGGGGAACAGGAACACTGAAGCTTTCTTT | CASSLEGNRNTEAFF
TRBJ1-1 | . | . | TRBV18 | TGTGCCACTCAAGACAAAGGGGGGGTCATGAACACTGAAGCTTTCTTT | CATQDKGGVMNTEAFF
TRBJ1-2 | . | . | TRBV15 | TGTGCCACCAGCAGAGTTGGAGGGGACTATGGCTACACCTTC | CATSRVGGDYGYTF
TRBJ1-1 | . | TRBD1 | TRBV2 | TGTGCCAGCATGGGCCCAGGACAGGGGGCTGAAGCTTTCTTT | CASMGPGQGAEAFF
TRBJ1-1 | . | . | TRBV6-1 | TGTGCCAGCAGTCCGAATTGGGGTGAAGCTTTCTTT | CASSPNWGEAFF
TRBJ2-5 | . | . | TRBV5-4 | TGTGCCAGCAGCTTGGCCTCGACGAGACAAGAGACCCAGTACTTC | CASSLASTRQETQYF
TRBJ2-1 | once | TRBD2 | TRBV13 | TGTGCCAGCAGCTGGAGACTAGCAAACCGGGCGGGTGAGCAGTTCTTC | CASSWRLANRAGEQFF
TRBJ2-5 | . | . | TRBV5-4 | TGTGCCAGCAGCCCGAATGTAGAGACCCAGTACTTC | CASSPNVETQYF
TRBJ2-7 | few | . | TRBV7-8 | TGTGCCAGCAGCTTAGGGCAGATCTACGAGCAGTACTTC | CASSLGQIYEQYF
TRBJ1-2 | once | . | TRBV5-1 | TGCGCCAGCAGCGCTGGACACTTAGCTAACTATGGCTACACCTTC | CASSAGHLANYGYTF
TRBJ2-7 | . | . | TRBV7-9 | TGTGCCAGCAGCCTGGGGAGGGGGGAATCCTACGAGCAGTACTTC | CASSLGRGESYEQYF
TRBJ1-2 | . | . | TRBV6-1 | TGTGCCAGCAGTGAACAAGTGTATTTTTCCGGCTACACCTTC | CASSEQVYFSGYTF
TRBJ1-1 | . | . | TRBV5-4 | TGTGCCAGCAGCTCCAGGGACCGGAACACTGAAGCTTTCTTT | CASSSRDRNTEAFF
TRBJ2-7 | few | . | TRBV5-4 | TGTGCCAGCAGCCCTACCCGGACAGCCTCCTACGAGCAGTACTTC | CASSPTRTASYEQYF
TRBJ2-7 | . | . | TRBV28 | TGTGCCAGCAGTTTAGTCGGATCCCCCTACGAGCAGTACTTC | CASSLVGSPYEQYF
TRBJ2-7 | once | . | TRBV28 | TGTGCCAGCAGTTTCGGGGTTTCCTACGAGCAGTACTTC | CASSFGVSYEQYF